The 23 T cell receptor beta chains reported below all come from one sample, sequenced in a study of CD8 T cells in Susac syndrome. RNA totalling roughly 0.5 to 1 ug underwent reverse transcription with random hexamers. TCRdb recomputed calls from the immunoSEQ multiplex PCR reads with MiXCR, one row per CDR3 protein. The sample holds some 100,000 distinct CDR3 sequences, less than 95% seen once. Input material: CD8+ T cells from PBMCs. These receptors came from a human donor in good health.

The rearrangement uses TRBV5-6 and TRBJ2-3; 12 positions match TRBD2. Trimming cost V 0 bases and J 6 bases; bases outside gene matches: 2. Germline V lookup: CDR1 SGHDT, CDR2 YYEEEE. The CDR3 is made up of 15 amino acids. The CDR3 nucleotides read TGTGCCAGCAGCTTGGCTAGCGGGGGGGTTGATACGCAGTATTTT. This translates into CASSLASGGVDTQYF.

This chain connects TRBV5-1 to TRBJ2-7; 7 bases fit TRBD1. Looked up from germline, CDR1 is SGHRS and CDR2 is YFSETQ. There are 15 residues in the CDR3. V was pared by 4 bases and J by 4 bases, with 11 bases of the junction left unmatched. CDR3 loop: CASSLRAGGRYEQYF. The CDR3 nucleotides read TGCGCCAGCAGCCTGCGGGCAGGGGGTAGGTACGAGCAGTACTTC. Full variable domain (outside the CDR3, taken from reference TRBV5-1 and TRBJ2-7): KAGVTQTPRYLIKTRGQQVTLSCSPISGHRSVSWYQQTPGQGLQFLFEYFSETQRNKGNFPGRFSGRQFSNSRSEMNVSTLELGDSALYLCASSLRAGGRYEQYFGPGTRLTVT.

The chain links TRBV7-8 to TRBJ1-4; the D is unclear. Germline V gene lookup returns CDR1 SGHVS and CDR2 FQNEAQ. Between the trimmed V and J ends, which lost 5 bases and 0 bases, there was a span of 7 bases. The CDR3 loop spans 14 amino acids. DNA of the CDR3: TGTGCCAGCAGCGAAACCGCAACTAATGAAAAACTGTTTTTT. Translating it yields CASSETATNEKLFF.

This chain connects TRBV6-2 or TRBV6-3 to TRBJ2-4, with 11 bases aligning to TRBD1. This CDR3 region has 15 residues. Losses at the gene ends were 5 bases for V and 8 bases for J; bases not matched to a gene: 8. Germline V gene sequence: CDR1 MNHEY, CDR2 SVGEGT. CDR3 DNA sequence: TGTGCCAGCAGTCCCGAGGGACAGGGGGTCCACATTCAGTACTTC. Translated: CASSPEGQGVHIQYF.

This CDR3 reads CASGDRGANEKLFF. CDR3 sequence (DNA): TGTGCCAGCGGGGACAGGGGAGCTAATGAAAAACTGTTTTTT. This chain joins TRBV12-3 or TRBV12-4 and TRBJ1-4, with 10 bases identical to TRBD1. Trimming at V came to 8 bases and at J to 3 bases, leaving 3 bases not matched to a gene. The CDR3 extends over 14 amino acids.

The rearrangement links TRBV7-2 to TRBJ1-2; TRBD1 is a possible D gene (5 bases). CDR1 is SGHTA and CDR2 is FQGNSA in the germline V gene. Trimming left V 7 bases short and J 8 bases short, with 20 bases between. The CDR3 is 14 residues long. In DNA, the CDR3 is TGTGCCAGCACTTTAGGAGGGGAAGCCCGCGGCTACACCTTC. It is translated as CASTLGGEARGYTF.

V and J are TRBV12-3 or TRBV12-4 and TRBJ2-7, with D perhaps matching TRBD1 (6 bases). CDR3 size: 13 residues. V was cut by 5 bases and J by 5 bases, with 13 bases left in between. CDR3 residues: CASSPEDSHEQYF. CDR3 sequence (DNA): TGTGCCAGCAGTCCCGAGGACAGCCACGAGCAGTACTTC.

The CDR3 DNA reads as TGTGCCAGCAGCGAGCGGGAGTACAATGAGCAGTTCTTC. This sequence encodes CASSEREYNEQFF. The chain is built from TRBV5-5 and TRBJ2-1; 8 bases line up with TRBD2. V trimming: 4 bases; J trimming: 4 bases; junction bases outside the gene matches: 1. The CDR3 consists of 13 residues. Germline V gene lookup returns CDR1 SGHKS and CDR2 YYEKEE (reference sequence).

The V gene is TRBV5-1, the J gene TRBJ2-5; 14 bases map to TRBD2. Per germline, CDR1 SGHRS and CDR2 YFSETQ. This CDR3 comprises 18 residues. V was clipped by 4 bases and J by 2 bases; unmatched bases: 10. In DNA, the CDR3 is TGCGCCAGCAGCCCGGGGACTAGCGGGGGTGCTTGGCAAGAGACCCAGTACTTC. Translating it yields CASSPGTSGGAWQETQYF.

J is TRBJ1-1 and V is TRBV5-1; a weak D match, TRBD1 (5 bases). This CDR3 region has 13 residues. The V gene lost 0 bases and the J gene lost 6 bases, with 9 bases spanning the gap. Germline CDR1 reads SGHRS; CDR2 reads YFSETQ. CDR3 loop: CASSLDVGAEAFF. CDR3 sequence (DNA): TGCGCCAGCAGCTTGGACGTGGGGGCTGAAGCTTTCTTT.

V gene TRBV6-2 or TRBV6-3 combines with J gene TRBJ2-5; TRBD2 matches 11 bases. V dropped 3 bases and J dropped 3; count of bases not matched to a gene: 3. There are 15 residues in the CDR3. Germline V gene data show CDR1 as MNHEY and CDR2 as SVGEGT. The CDR3 region is CASSYLTSGKETQYF. CDR3 DNA: TGTGCCAGCAGTTATTTGACTAGCGGGAAAGAGACCCAGTACTTC.

J is TRBJ2-7 and V is TRBV20-1; D may be TRBD1 (6 bases). The CDR3 spans 12 residues. Looked up from germline, CDR1 is DFQATT and CDR2 is SNEGSKA (reference sequence). The CDR3 region is CSFAQGPGEQYF. The CDR3 DNA reads TGCAGCTTTGCGCAGGGGCCCGGCGAGCAGTACTTC.

This sequence joins TRBV5-1 and TRBJ1-2; 7 nucleotides line up with TRBD1. CDR1 SGHRS and CDR2 YFSETQ come from the germline V gene. The CDR3 sequence is 15 residues long. V dropped 5 bases and J dropped 4; count of bases not matched to a gene: 11. CDR3 coding DNA: TGCGCCAGCAGTCCCGGACAGGCGAAAAGCTATGGCTACACCTTC. Amino acids: CASSPGQAKSYGYTF.

V usage is TRBV5-8 and J usage is TRBJ2-5; D not certain. The CDR3 loop spans 16 amino acids. Germline V gene data show CDR1 as SGHTS and CDR2 as YDEGEE. Trimming took 2 bases from V and 5 from J, leaving 19 bases between them. CDR3 sequence: CASSLRLASLRETQYF. CDR3 nucleotide sequence: TGTGCCAGCAGCTTAAGACTGGCGTCCCTCAGGGAGACCCAGTACTTC.

The V call is TRBV9, the J call TRBJ1-1, with a tentative D call TRBD1 (5 bases). The V gene's germline CDR1 is SGDLS and CDR2 YYNGEE. The CDR3 extends over 13 amino acids. The V end lost 2 bases, the J end lost 4 bases, and 9 bases lay between the germline ends. The chain's CDR3 is CASSVTGSTEAFF. In DNA form, the CDR3 reads TGTGCCAGCAGCGTTACAGGCTCCACTGAAGCTTTCTTT.

This clonotype was recorded only once. The chain has TRBV20-1 and TRBJ2-7; tentative D call: TRBD2 (6 bases). The germline V and J ends were trimmed by 3 bases and 2 bases, with 17 bases remaining between them. This CDR3 has 15 residues. Germline CDR1 and CDR2: DFQATT and SNEGSKA (reference sequence). CDR3 bases: TGCAGTGCTAGCGGGGGTGGAGTGCTAACCTACGAGCAGTACTTC. Translation gives CSASGGGVLTYEQYF.

J is TRBJ2-2 and V is TRBV2, with D perhaps TRBD1 (6 bases). The CDR3 has 15 residues. CDR1 and CDR2 (germline): SNHLY, FYNNEI. With 6 bases removed from V and 4 bases from J, the gap between germline ends came to 15 bases. The CDR3 protein is CASREIQGVTGELFF. The CDR3 nucleotides read TGTGCCAGCAGGGAAATACAGGGCGTCACCGGGGAGCTGTTTTTT.

V gene TRBV6-1 combines with J gene TRBJ1-4; D perhaps matches TRBD1 (6 bases). This CDR3 contains 16 residues. V lost 6 bases to trimming and J lost 6 bases, with 20 bases between them. The V gene's germline CDR1 is MNHNS and CDR2 SASEGT. For the CDR3, the DNA is TGTGCCAGCAGGTCCGGGACACGCTTAATGGATGAAAAACTGTTTTTT. Translating gives CASRSGTRLMDEKLFF.

As DNA, the CDR3 is TGTGCCAGCAGCTCAGAAGCAAGCGAAAAGACCCAGTACTTC. It yields the protein CASSSEASEKTQYF. The chain couples TRBV5-6 to TRBJ2-5; no clear D gene. Germline V CDR1 and CDR2: SGHDT, YYEEEE. The CDR3 extends over 14 amino acids. V lost 3 bases and J lost 6, with 15 bases in between.

The CDR3 DNA is TGCGCCAGCAGCTTGCTCTGGGAGGGAGGGGATGAGCAGTTCTTC. Its protein is CASSLLWEGGDEQFF. The genes are TRBV5-1 and TRBJ2-1; 7 bases line up with TRBD2. The CDR3 length is 15 residues. Germline CDR1 SGHRS, CDR2 YFSETQ. J lost 8 bases, V lost 1 base, and 9 bases had no gene match.

This chain connects TRBV12-3 or TRBV12-4 to TRBJ2-7; 8 bases match TRBD1. V lost 5 bases, J lost 7 bases, and 10 bases stayed unmatched. The CDR3 runs to 14 residues. Here the CDR3 DNA reads TGTGCCAGCAGTACACCGACAGGGGCAGAGGAGCAGTACTTC. Protein product: CASSTPTGAEEQYF.

The chain has TRBV7-2 and TRBJ1-5, with TRBD1 identical over 7 bases. Germline-derived CDR1 and CDR2 are SGHTA and FQGNSA. CDR3 length: 13 residues. V gave up 5 bases and J gave up 5 bases; unmatched junction bases: 3. For the CDR3, the DNA is TGTGCCAGCAGCCCTGACAGGGATCAGCCCCAGCATTTT. It translates to CASSPDRDQPQHF.

The chain joins TRBV5-1 to TRBJ2-5; 8 nucleotides line up with TRBD1. Trimming removed 3 bases from V and 4 bases from J; junction bases left unmatched: 5. The germline gives CDR1 SGHRS, CDR2 YFSETQ. The CDR3 length is 14 residues. This chain's CDR3 is CASSSETGAETQYF. DNA of the CDR3: TGCGCCAGCAGCTCCGAGACAGGGGCAGAGACCCAGTACTTC.